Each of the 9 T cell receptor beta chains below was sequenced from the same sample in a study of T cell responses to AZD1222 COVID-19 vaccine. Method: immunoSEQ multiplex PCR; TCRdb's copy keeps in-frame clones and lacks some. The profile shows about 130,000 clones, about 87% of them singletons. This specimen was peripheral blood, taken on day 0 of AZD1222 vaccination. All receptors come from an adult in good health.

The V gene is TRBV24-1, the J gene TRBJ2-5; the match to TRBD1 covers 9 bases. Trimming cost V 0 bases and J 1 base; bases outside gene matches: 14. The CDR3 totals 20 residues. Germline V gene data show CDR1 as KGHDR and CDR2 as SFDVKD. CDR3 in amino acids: CATSDLLKDRGPLGQETQYF. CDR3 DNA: TGTGCCACCAGTGATTTGCTTAAGGACAGGGGACCCCTTGGCCAAGAGACCCAGTACTTC.

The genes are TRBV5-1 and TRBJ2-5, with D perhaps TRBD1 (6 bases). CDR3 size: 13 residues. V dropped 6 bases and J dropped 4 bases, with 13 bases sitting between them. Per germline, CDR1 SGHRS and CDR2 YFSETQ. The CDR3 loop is CASTSGQSETQYF. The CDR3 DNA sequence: TGCGCCAGCACCTCGGGACAATCAGAGACCCAGTACTTC.

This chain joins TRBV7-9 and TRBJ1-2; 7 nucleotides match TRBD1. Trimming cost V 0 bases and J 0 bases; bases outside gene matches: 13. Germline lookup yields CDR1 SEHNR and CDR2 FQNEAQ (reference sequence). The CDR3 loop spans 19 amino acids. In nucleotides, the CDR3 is TGTGCCAGCAGCTTAGCTTGGGGGACAGCCCAATCGGCTAACTATGGCTACACCTTC. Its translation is CASSLAWGTAQSANYGYTF.

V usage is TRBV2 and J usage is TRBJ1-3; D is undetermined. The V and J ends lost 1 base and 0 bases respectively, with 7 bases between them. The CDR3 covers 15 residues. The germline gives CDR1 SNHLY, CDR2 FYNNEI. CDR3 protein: CASSEDSNSGNTIYF. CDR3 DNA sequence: TGTGCCAGCAGTGAAGACAGCAACTCTGGAAACACCATATATTTT.

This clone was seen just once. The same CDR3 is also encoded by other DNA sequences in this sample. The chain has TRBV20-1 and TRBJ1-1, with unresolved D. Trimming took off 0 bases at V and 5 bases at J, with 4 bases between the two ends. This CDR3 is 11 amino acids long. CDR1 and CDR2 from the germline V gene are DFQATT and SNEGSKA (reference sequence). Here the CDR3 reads CSAREGTEAFF. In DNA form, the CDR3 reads TGCAGTGCTAGAGAGGGGACTGAAGCTTTCTTT.

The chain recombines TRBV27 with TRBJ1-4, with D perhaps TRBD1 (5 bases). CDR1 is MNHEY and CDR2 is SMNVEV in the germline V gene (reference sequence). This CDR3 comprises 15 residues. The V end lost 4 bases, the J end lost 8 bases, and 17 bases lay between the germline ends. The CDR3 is CASSSRDPTWEKLFF. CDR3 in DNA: TGTGCCAGCAGTTCCCGGGACCCCACTTGGGAAAAACTGTTTTTT. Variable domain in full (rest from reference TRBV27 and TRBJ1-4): EAQVTQNPRYLITVTGKKLTVTCSQNMNHEYMSWYRQDPGLGLRQIYYSMNVEVTDKGDVPEGYKVSRKEKRNFPLILESPSPNQTSLYFCASSSRDPTWEKLFFGSGTQLSVL.

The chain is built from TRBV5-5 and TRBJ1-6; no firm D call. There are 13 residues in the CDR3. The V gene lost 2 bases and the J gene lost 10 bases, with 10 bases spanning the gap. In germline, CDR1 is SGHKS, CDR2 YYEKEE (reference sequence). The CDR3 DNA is TGTGCCAGCAGCTTTTCCCAGGCCTCACCCCTCCACTTT. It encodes CASSFSQASPLHF.

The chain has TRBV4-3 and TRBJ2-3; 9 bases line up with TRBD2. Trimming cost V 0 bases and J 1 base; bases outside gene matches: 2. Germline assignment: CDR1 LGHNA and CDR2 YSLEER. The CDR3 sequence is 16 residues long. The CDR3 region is CASSQDAGGGTDTQYF. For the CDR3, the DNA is TGCGCCAGCAGCCAAGATGCGGGGGGGGGCACAGATACGCAGTATTTT.

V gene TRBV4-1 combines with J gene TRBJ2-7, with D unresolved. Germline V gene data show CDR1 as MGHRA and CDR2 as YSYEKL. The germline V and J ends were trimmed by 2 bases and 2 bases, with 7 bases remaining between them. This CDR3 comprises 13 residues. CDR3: CASSQTETYEQYF. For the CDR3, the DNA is TGCGCCAGCAGCCAAACAGAGACCTACGAGCAGTACTTC.